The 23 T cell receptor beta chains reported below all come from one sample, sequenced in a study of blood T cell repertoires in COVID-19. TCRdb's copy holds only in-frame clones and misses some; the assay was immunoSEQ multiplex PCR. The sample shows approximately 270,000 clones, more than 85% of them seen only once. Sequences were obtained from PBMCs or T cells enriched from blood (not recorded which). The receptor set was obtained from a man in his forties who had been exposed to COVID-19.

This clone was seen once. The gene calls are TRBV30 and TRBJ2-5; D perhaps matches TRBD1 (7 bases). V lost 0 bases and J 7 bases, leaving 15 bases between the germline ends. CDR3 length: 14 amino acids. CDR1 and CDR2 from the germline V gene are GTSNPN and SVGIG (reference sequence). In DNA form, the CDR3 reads TGTGCCTGGAGTGTATTATCAGGGGGGATGACCCAGTACTTC. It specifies CAWSVLSGGMTQYF.

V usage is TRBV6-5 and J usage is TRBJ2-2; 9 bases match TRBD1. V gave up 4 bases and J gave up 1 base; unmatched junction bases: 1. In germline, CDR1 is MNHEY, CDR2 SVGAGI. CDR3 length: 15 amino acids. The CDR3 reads CASSSGQGNTGELFF. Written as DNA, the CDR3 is TGTGCCAGCAGTTCGGGACAGGGGAACACCGGGGAGCTGTTTTTT.

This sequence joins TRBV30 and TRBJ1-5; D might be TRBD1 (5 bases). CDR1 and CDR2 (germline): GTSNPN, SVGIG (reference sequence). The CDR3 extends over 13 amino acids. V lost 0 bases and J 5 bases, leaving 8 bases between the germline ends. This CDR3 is CAWSVEGDQPQHF. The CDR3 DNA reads TGTGCCTGGAGTGTAGAAGGGGATCAGCCCCAGCATTTT.

In DNA form, the CDR3 reads TGTGCCAGCAGCCAAGACACCGGACAGCAGCAGTACTTC. Translation gives CASSQDTGQQQYF. This chain uses TRBV3-1 (or the pseudogene TRBV3-2) with TRBJ2-7; TRBD1 is a possible D gene (6 bases). Germline V gives CDR1 LGHDT, CDR2 YNNKEL (reference sequence). V shed 0 bases and J shed 8 bases, with 11 bases lying between them. This CDR3 comprises 13 residues.

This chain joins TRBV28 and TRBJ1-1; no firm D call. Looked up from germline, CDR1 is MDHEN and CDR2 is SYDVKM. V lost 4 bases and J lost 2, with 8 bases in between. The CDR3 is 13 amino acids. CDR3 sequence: CASSWLRNTEAFF. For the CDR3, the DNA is TGTGCCAGCAGTTGGTTGAGAAACACTGAAGCTTTCTTT.

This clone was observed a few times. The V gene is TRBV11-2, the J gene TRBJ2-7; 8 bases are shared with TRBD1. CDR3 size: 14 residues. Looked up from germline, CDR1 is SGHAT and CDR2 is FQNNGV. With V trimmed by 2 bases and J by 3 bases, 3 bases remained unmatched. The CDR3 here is CASSLWDRSYEQYF. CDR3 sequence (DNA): TGTGCCAGCAGCTTATGGGACAGGAGCTACGAGCAGTACTTC.

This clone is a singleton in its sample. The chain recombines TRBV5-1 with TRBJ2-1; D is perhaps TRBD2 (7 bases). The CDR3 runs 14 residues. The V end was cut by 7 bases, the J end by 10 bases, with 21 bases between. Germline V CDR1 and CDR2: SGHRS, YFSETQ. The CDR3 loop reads CASGGASKEVEQFF. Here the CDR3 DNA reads TGCGCCAGCGGGGGGGCTTCTAAGGAGGTCGAGCAGTTCTTC. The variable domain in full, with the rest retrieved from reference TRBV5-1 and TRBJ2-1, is KAGVTQTPRYLIKTRGQQVTLSCSPISGHRSVSWYQQTPGQGLQFLFEYFSETQRNKGNFPGRFSGRQFSNSRSEMNVSTLELGDSALYLCASGGASKEVEQFFGPGTRLTVL.

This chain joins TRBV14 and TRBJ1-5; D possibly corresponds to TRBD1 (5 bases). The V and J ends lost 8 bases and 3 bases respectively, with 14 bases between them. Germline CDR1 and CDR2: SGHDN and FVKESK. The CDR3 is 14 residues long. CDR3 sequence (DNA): TGTGCCAGCTGGACAAGACGGAACAATCAGCCCCAGCATTTT. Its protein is CASWTRRNNQPQHF.

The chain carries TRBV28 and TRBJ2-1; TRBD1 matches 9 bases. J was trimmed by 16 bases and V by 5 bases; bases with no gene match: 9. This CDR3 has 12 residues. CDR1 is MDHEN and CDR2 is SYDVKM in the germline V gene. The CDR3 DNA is TGTGCCAGCAGTCCCCTATGGGACAGGGAATTCTTC. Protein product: CASSPLWDREFF.

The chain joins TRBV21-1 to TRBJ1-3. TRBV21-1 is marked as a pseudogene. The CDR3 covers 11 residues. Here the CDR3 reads CASKESSTIYF. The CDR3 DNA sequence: TGTGCCAGCAAGGAGAGTAGCACCATATATTTT.

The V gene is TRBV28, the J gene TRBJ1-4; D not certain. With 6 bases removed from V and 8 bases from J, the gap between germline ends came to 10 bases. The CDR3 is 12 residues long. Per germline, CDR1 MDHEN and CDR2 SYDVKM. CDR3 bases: TGTGCCAGCAGCCCAGGTCAGGAAAAACTGTTTTTT. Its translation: CASSPGQEKLFF.

The CDR3 protein is CASSFSGPWDEQYF. The DNA for the CDR3 is TGTGCCAGCAGCTTTAGCGGCCCTTGGGACGAGCAGTACTTC. The chain carries TRBV9 and TRBJ2-7, with D possibly TRBD2 on 6 matching bases. Germline assignment: CDR1 SGDLS and CDR2 YYNGEE. Trimming removed 4 bases from V and 5 bases from J, with 16 bases in between. The CDR3 length is 14 residues.

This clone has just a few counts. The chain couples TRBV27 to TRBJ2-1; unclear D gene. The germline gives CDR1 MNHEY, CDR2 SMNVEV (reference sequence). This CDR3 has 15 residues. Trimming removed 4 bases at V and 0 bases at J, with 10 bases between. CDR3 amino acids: CASSSVVASYNEQFF. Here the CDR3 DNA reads TGTGCCAGCAGTTCTGTTGTGGCCTCCTACAATGAGCAGTTCTTC.

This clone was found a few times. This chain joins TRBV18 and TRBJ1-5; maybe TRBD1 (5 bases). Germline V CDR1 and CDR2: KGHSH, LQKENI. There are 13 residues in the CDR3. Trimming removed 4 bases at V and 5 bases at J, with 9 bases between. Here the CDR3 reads CASSLQGDQPQHF. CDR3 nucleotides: TGTGCCAGCTCACTGCAGGGTGATCAGCCCCAGCATTTT. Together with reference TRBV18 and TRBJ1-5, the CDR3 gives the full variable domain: NAGVMQNPRHLVRRRGQEARLRCSPMKGHSHVYWYRQLPEEGLKFMVYLQKENIIDESGMPKERFSAEFPKEGPSILRIQQVVRGDSAAYFCASSLQGDQPQHFGDGTRLSIL.

The DNA of the CDR3 is TGTGCCAGTAGTATTACCGGGACAGGAGGGGAGCAGTACTTC. It translates to CASSITGTGGEQYF. The rearrangement links TRBV19 to TRBJ2-7; TRBD1 matches at 8 bases. This CDR3 region has 14 residues. V trimming: 3 bases; J trimming: 7 bases; junction bases outside the gene matches: 8. Germline V CDR1 and CDR2: LNHDA, SQIVND (reference sequence).

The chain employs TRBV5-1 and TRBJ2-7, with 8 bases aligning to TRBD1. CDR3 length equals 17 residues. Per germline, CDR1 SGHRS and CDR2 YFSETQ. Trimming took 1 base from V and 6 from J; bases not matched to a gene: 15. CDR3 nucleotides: TGCGCCAGCAGCTTGTGGGGAACCGGGACAGGTATCTTCGAGCAGTACTTC. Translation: CASSLWGTGTGIFEQYF.

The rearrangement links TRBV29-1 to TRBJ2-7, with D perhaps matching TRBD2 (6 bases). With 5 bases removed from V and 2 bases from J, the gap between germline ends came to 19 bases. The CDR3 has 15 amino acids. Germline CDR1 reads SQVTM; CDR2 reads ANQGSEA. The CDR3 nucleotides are TGCAGCGTTTTTTCGGGGGATGGCCTTCCCTACGAGCAGTACTTC. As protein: CSVFSGDGLPYEQYF.

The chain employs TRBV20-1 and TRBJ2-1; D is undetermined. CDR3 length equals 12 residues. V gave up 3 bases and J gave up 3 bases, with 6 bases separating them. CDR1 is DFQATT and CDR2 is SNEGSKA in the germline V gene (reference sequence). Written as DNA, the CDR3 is TGCAGTGCTAGTGACCGCTACAATGAGCAGTTCTTC. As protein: CSASDRYNEQFF.

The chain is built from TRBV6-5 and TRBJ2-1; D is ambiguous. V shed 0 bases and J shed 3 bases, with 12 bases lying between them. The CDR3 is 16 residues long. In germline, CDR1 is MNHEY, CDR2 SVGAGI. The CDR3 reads CASSYSAGYLYNEQFF. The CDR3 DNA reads TGTGCCAGCAGTTACTCAGCAGGCTACCTCTACAATGAGCAGTTCTTC.

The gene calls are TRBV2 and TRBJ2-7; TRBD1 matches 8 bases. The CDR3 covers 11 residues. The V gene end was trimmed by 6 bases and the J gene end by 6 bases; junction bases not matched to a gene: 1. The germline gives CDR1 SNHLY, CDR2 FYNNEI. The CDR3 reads CASRDRGEQYF. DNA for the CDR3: TGTGCCAGCAGAGACAGGGGCGAGCAGTACTTC.

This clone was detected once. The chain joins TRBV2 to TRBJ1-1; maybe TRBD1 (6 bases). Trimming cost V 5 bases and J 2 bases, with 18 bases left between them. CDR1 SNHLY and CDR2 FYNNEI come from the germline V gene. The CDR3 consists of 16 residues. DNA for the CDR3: TGTGCCAGCAGTTGGAAAGACAGGTCGACAAACACTGAAGCTTTCTTT. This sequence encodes CASSWKDRSTNTEAFF.

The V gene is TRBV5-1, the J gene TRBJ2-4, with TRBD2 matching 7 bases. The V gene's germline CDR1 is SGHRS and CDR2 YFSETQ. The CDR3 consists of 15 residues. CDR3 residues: CASPGRGGAKNIQYF. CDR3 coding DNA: TGCGCGTCCCCGGGGAGGGGTGGAGCCAAAAACATTCAGTACTTC.

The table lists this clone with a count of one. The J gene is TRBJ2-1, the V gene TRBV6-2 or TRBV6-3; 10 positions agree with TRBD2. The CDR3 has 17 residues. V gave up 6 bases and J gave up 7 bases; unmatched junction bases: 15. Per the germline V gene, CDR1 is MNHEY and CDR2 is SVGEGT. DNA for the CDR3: TGTGCCAGCAGCCCCGGGGCTAGCGGGAGTGCGCCTAATGAGCAGTTCTTC. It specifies CASSPGASGSAPNEQFF.